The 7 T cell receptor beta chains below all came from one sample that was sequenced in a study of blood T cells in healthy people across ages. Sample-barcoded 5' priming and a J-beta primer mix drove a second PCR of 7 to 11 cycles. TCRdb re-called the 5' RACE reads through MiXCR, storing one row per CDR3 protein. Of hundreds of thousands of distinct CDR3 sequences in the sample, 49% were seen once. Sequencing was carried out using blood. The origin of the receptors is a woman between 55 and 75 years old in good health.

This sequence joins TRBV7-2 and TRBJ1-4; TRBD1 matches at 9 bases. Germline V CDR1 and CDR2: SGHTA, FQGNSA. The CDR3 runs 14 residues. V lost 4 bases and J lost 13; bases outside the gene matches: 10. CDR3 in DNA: TGTGCCAGCAGCTCTGGACAGGGGTCAGGGGCACTGTTTTTT. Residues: CASSSGQGSGALFF.

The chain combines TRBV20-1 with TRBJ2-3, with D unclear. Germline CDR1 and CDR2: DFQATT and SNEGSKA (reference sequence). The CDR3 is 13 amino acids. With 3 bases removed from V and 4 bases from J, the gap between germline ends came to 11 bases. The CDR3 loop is CSASSRRADTQYF. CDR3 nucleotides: TGCAGTGCTAGTTCTAGAAGAGCAGATACGCAGTATTTT.

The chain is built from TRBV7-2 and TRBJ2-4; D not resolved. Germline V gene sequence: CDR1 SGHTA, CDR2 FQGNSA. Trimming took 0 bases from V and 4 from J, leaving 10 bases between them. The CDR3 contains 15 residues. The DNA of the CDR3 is TGTGCCAGCAGCTTAGCGCCCATCCCAAAAAACATTCAGTACTTC. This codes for CASSLAPIPKNIQYF.

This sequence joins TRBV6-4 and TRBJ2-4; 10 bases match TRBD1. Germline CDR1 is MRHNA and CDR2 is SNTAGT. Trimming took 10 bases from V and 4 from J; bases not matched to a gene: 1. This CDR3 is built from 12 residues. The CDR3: CAMGQGKNIQYF. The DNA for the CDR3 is TGTGCCATGGGACAGGGGAAAAACATTCAGTACTTC.

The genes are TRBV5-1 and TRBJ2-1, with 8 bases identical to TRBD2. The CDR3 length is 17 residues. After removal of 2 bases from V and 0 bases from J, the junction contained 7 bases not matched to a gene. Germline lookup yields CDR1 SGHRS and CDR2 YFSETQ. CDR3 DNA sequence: TGCGCCAGCAGCTTCCTCCAACTAGCGGCCTCCTACAATGAGCAGTTCTTC. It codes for CASSFLQLAASYNEQFF.

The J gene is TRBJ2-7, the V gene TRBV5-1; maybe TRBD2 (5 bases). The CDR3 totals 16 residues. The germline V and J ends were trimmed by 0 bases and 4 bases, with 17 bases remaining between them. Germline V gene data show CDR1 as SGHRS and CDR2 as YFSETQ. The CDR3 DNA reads TGCGCCAGCAGCTTGGCGACGGGGTTTAGTGTGTACGAGCAGTACTTC. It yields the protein CASSLATGFSVYEQYF.

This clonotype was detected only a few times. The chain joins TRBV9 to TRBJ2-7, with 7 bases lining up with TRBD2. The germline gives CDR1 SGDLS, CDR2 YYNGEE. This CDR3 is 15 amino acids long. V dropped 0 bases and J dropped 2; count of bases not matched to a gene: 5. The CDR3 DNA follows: TGTGCCAGCAGCGTAGGACTAGCTGGAACCTACGAGCAGTACTTC. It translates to CASSVGLAGTYEQYF. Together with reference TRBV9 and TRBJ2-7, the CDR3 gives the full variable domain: DSGVTQTPKHLITATGQRVTLRCSPRSGDLSVYWYQQSLDQGLQFLIQYYNGEERAKGNILERFSAQQFPDLHSELNLSSLELGDSALYFCASSVGLAGTYEQYFGPGTRLTVT.